The rows below give T cell receptor beta chains drawn from one sample of a study of beta chain features in type 1 diabetes. Generated by immunoSEQ multiplex PCR, the TCRdb table keeps only in-frame clones and is missing some. The sample consists of some 48,000 clones, 35% to 55% of them appearing once. Sequencing used stem cell memory CD4+ T cells from blood. Every receptor here comes from a man aged 25-45 years with type 1 diabetes. Each CDR3 is given with its conserved first and last residue. Fields, in order: CDR3 protein, CDR3 DNA, clone size, D gene, J gene, V gene. A D gene is named only where the DNA matches it firmly. Expanded clones are given a class, and other clones once, few, many or no size at all.

cdr3_aa: CASSLDLAVTAGELFF
cdr3_nt: TGTGCCAGCAGCTTAGATCTTGCCGTCACGGCCGGGGAGCTGTTTTTT
clone_size: few
d_call: .
j_call: TRBJ2-2
v_call: TRBV11-2

cdr3_aa: CASSLTQRGDWEQYF
cdr3_nt: TGTGCCAGCAGCTTAACCCAGCGGGGGGACTGGGAGCAGTACTTC
clone_size: .
d_call: TRBD2
j_call: TRBJ2-7
v_call: TRBV7-9

cdr3_aa: CASSPIRLAGDFEQYF
cdr3_nt: TGTGCCAGCAGTCCCATCCGACTAGCGGGAGACTTCGAGCAGTACTTC
clone_size: .
d_call: TRBD2
j_call: TRBJ2-7
v_call: TRBV6-4

cdr3_aa: CASSSIYEQYF
cdr3_nt: TGTGCCAGCAGCTCAATCTACGAGCAGTACTTC
clone_size: .
d_call: .
j_call: TRBJ2-7
v_call: TRBV7-9

cdr3_aa: CASSQALGLAGAYEQYF
cdr3_nt: TGCGCCAGCAGCCAAGCTCTGGGACTAGCGGGAGCCTACGAGCAGTACTTC
clone_size: few
d_call: TRBD2
j_call: TRBJ2-7
v_call: TRBV4-3

cdr3_aa: CASSLGGNTQYF
cdr3_nt: TGTGCCAGCAGCTTAGGAGGAAATACGCAGTATTTT
clone_size: .
d_call: .
j_call: TRBJ2-3
v_call: TRBV7-6

cdr3_aa: CASSGKTGPHTDTQYF
cdr3_nt: TGTGCCAGCAGCGGCAAAACAGGCCCCCACACAGATACGCAGTATTTT
clone_size: few
d_call: .
j_call: TRBJ2-3
v_call: TRBV11-2

cdr3_aa: CASSQVPRQGKGTFF
cdr3_nt: TGCGCCAGCAGCCAAGTGCCTAGACAGGGGAAGGGGACTTTCTTT
clone_size: .
d_call: TRBD1
j_call: TRBJ1-1
v_call: TRBV4-3

cdr3_aa: CASSPGQGNEKLFF
cdr3_nt: TGTGCCAGCAGCCCAGGACAGGGAAATGAAAAACTGTTTTTT
clone_size: .
d_call: TRBD1
j_call: TRBJ1-4
v_call: TRBV7-9

cdr3_aa: CASSLSWSTDTQYF
cdr3_nt: TGTGCCAGCAGTTTATCGTGGAGTACAGATACGCAGTATTTT
clone_size: .
d_call: .
j_call: TRBJ2-3
v_call: TRBV6-5

cdr3_aa: CASSRRTGRETQYF
cdr3_nt: TGTGCCAGCAGCCGTAGGACAGGGAGAGAGACCCAGTACTTC
clone_size: few
d_call: TRBD1
j_call: TRBJ2-5
v_call: TRBV7-9

cdr3_aa: CASSLTQGANEQYF
cdr3_nt: TGTGCCAGCAGCCTCACTCAGGGCGCGAACGAGCAGTACTTC
clone_size: .
d_call: .
j_call: TRBJ2-7
v_call: TRBV7-9

cdr3_aa: CASSPNNEQFF
cdr3_nt: TGTGCCAGCTCACCCAACAATGAGCAGTTCTTC
clone_size: .
d_call: .
j_call: TRBJ2-1
v_call: TRBV18

cdr3_aa: CASSTLLAFNEQFF
cdr3_nt: TGTGCCAGTAGTACCTTACTAGCGTTCAATGAGCAGTTCTTC
clone_size: .
d_call: TRBD2
j_call: TRBJ2-1
v_call: TRBV19

cdr3_aa: CASSFGVVQPQHF
cdr3_nt: TGTGCCAGTAGTTTCGGGGTCGTCCAGCCCCAGCATTTT
clone_size: few
d_call: .
j_call: TRBJ1-5
v_call: TRBV19

cdr3_aa: CASSPTTGDEAFF
cdr3_nt: TGTGCCAGCTCACCTACCACAGGGGATGAAGCTTTCTTT
clone_size: .
d_call: TRBD1
j_call: TRBJ1-1
v_call: TRBV18

cdr3_aa: CASSPGTGNLYEQYF
cdr3_nt: TGCGCCAGCAGCCCGGGGACTGGCAATTTATACGAGCAGTACTTC
clone_size: .
d_call: .
j_call: TRBJ2-7
v_call: TRBV5-1

cdr3_aa: CASSLAFSYEQYF
cdr3_nt: TGTGCCAGCAGTTTGGCTTTCTCCTACGAGCAGTACTTC
clone_size: few
d_call: .
j_call: TRBJ2-7
v_call: TRBV2

cdr3_aa: CASSVAGSGEQYF
cdr3_nt: TGTGCCAGCAGCGTAGCCGGTAGCGGGGAGCAGTACTTC
clone_size: .
d_call: TRBD2
j_call: TRBJ2-7
v_call: TRBV9

cdr3_aa: CASSLRAQGGKLFF
cdr3_nt: TGTGCCAGCAGTTTACGGGCACAGGGCGGAAAACTGTTTTTT
clone_size: .
d_call: .
j_call: TRBJ1-4
v_call: TRBV28

cdr3_aa: CASSVGRERRDEQFF
cdr3_nt: TGTGCCAGCAGCGTAGGGAGGGAACGAAGGGATGAGCAGTTCTTC
clone_size: .
d_call: .
j_call: TRBJ2-1
v_call: TRBV9

cdr3_aa: CASSLYGREQYF
cdr3_nt: TGTGCCAGCAGTTTATATGGTCGGGAGCAGTACTTC
clone_size: few
d_call: .
j_call: TRBJ2-7
v_call: TRBV28

cdr3_aa: CASSFRTGKIEAFF
cdr3_nt: TGTGCCAGCAGCTTCCGGACAGGGAAAATTGAAGCTTTCTTT
clone_size: .
d_call: TRBD1
j_call: TRBJ1-1
v_call: TRBV7-9

cdr3_aa: CASSPPTGLAGVKYKFF
cdr3_nt: TGTGCCAGCTCACCACCGACTGGGCTAGCGGGAGTCAAATACAAGTTCTTC
clone_size: .
d_call: TRBD2
j_call: TRBJ2-1
v_call: TRBV18

cdr3_aa: CASSEPLAGERELFF
cdr3_nt: TGTGCCAGCAGCGAACCTCTAGCGGGAGAGCGGGAGCTGTTTTTT
clone_size: .
d_call: TRBD2
j_call: TRBJ2-2
v_call: TRBV11-3

cdr3_aa: CSVVLLAPSTDTQYF
cdr3_nt: TGCAGCGTCGTACTACTAGCGCCGAGTACAGATACGCAGTATTTT
clone_size: .
d_call: TRBD2
j_call: TRBJ2-3
v_call: TRBV29-1

cdr3_aa: CASSQDLADTQYF
cdr3_nt: TGTGCCAGCAGCCAAGACCTAGCAGATACGCAGTATTTT
clone_size: .
d_call: .
j_call: TRBJ2-3
v_call: TRBV4-2

cdr3_aa: CASSFPLLGTGAYEQYF
cdr3_nt: TGTGCCAGCAGTTTTCCTCTACTCGGGACAGGGGCCTACGAGCAGTACTTC
clone_size: few
d_call: TRBD1
j_call: TRBJ2-7
v_call: TRBV28

cdr3_aa: CASSLFLARYEQYF
cdr3_nt: TGTGCCAGCAGCTTATTCCTAGCCAGGTACGAGCAGTACTTC
clone_size: few
d_call: .
j_call: TRBJ2-7
v_call: TRBV13

cdr3_aa: CASSPGGTIYEQYF
cdr3_nt: TGTGCCAGCAGCCCAGGGGGGACAATCTACGAGCAGTACTTC
clone_size: .
d_call: .
j_call: TRBJ2-7
v_call: TRBV7-8

cdr3_aa: CASSGGTNTEAFF
cdr3_nt: TGCGCCAGTTCAGGGGGCACGAACACTGAAGCTTTCTTT
clone_size: few
d_call: TRBD1
j_call: TRBJ1-1
v_call: TRBV5-1

cdr3_aa: CASSEQGAGNTIYF
cdr3_nt: TGTGCCAGCAGCGAACAGGGGGCTGGAAACACCATATATTTT
clone_size: .
d_call: TRBD1
j_call: TRBJ1-3
v_call: TRBV7-3

cdr3_aa: CASSSERSTDTQYF
cdr3_nt: TGCGCCAGCAGCTCGGAGCGGAGCACAGATACGCAGTATTTT
clone_size: .
d_call: .
j_call: TRBJ2-3
v_call: TRBV5-1

cdr3_aa: CASSLVGPESEQFF
cdr3_nt: TGCGCCAGCAGCTTGGTGGGCCCCGAATCGGAGCAGTTCTTC
clone_size: few
d_call: .
j_call: TRBJ2-1
v_call: TRBV5-1

cdr3_aa: CASSSDTGNTIYF
cdr3_nt: TGTGCCAGCAGTTCGGACACAGGAAACACCATATATTTT
clone_size: .
d_call: .
j_call: TRBJ1-3
v_call: TRBV27